Reported below is one T cell receptor (beta chain). Its antigen is undetermined. Trimming stripped 0 bases from V and 3 bases from J, with 9 bases between. This CDR3 has 15 residues. Germline V CDR1 and CDR2: SGHTA, FQGTGA. These data come from a study of T cell responses to AZD1222 COVID-19 vaccine. Study-wide results and limits: Of spike-specific TCRs, nearly half reportedly target regions left unmutated in variants. Regions 160-218 and 743-854 dominated among vaccine-associated CD4 TCRs spanning spike.

Sequencing was performed with immunoSEQ multiplex PCR; in TCRdb, only in-frame clones are kept and a portion is missing. The sample carries about 180,000 clones, 88% recorded once. The chain carries TRBV7-3 and TRBJ2-1; the D gene could be TRBD1 or TRBD2 (6 bases each). The material sequenced was peripheral blood, taken 28 days after the second AZD1222 dose. The receptor comes from an adult who received the AZD1222 COVID-19 vaccine. The CDR3 region has the DNA TGTGCCAGCAGCTTAACGGGGGGCTTCTACAATGAGCAGTTCTTC. Translation: CASSLTGGFYNEQFF.